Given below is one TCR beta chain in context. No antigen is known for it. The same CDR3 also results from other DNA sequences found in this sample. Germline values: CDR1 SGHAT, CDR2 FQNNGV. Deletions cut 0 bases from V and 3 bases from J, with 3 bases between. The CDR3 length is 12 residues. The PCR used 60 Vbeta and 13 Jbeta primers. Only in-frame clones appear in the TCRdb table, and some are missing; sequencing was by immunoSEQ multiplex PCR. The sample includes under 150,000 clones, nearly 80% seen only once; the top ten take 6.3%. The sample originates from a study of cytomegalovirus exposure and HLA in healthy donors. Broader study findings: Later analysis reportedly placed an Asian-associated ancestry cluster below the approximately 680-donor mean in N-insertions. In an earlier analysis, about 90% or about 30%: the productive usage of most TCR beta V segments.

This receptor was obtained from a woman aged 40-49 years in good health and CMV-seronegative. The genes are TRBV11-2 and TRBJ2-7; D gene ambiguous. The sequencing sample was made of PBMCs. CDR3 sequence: CASSLDRYEQYF. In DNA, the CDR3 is TGTGCCAGCAGCTTAGATCGCTACGAGCAGTACTTC.